A selection of T cell receptor beta chains follows, all from one sample in a study of breast tumors, draining lymph nodes, adjacent tissues. TCRdb independently ran MiXCR on the multiplex PCR reads; one entry per CDR3 protein. The table shows under 20,000 distinct CDR3 sequences, with roughly 44% occurring only once. Sequenced sample: breast tumor tissue. All receptors derive from a female donor with breast cancer. Some clones in this sample may be carry-over from other donors' samples. The conserved cysteine and the conserved F or W are not part of the CDR3 here. Each record gives: V gene, D gene, J gene, CDR3 protein. D genes are given only for firm matches.

V gene: TRBV4-1
D gene: TRBD1
J gene: TRBJ1-5
CDR3 protein: ASSQDYVQGFIGTQH

V gene: TRBV5-6
D gene: TRBD1
J gene: TRBJ1-4
CDR3 protein: ASSSDRTEKPF

V gene: TRBV7-6
D gene: -
J gene: TRBJ2-5
CDR3 protein: ASSSVSGIEGAETQY

V gene: TRBV12-3/TRBV12-4
D gene: -
J gene: TRBJ2-3
CDR3 protein: ASSLTEYTDTQY

V gene: TRBV5-1
D gene: TRBD2
J gene: TRBJ2-3
CDR3 protein: ASSAGTSGPDTQY

V gene: TRBV19
D gene: -
J gene: TRBJ1-2
CDR3 protein: ASSTGMWGYT

V gene: TRBV7-9
D gene: TRBD2
J gene: TRBJ2-7
CDR3 protein: ASSPQGRGTSGRVSYEQY

V gene: TRBV4-1
D gene: -
J gene: TRBJ2-3
CDR3 protein: ASSPYRVWTDTQY

V gene: TRBV20-1
D gene: -
J gene: TRBJ1-4
CDR3 protein: SAIRQANEKLF

V gene: TRBV9
D gene: TRBD2
J gene: TRBJ2-5
CDR3 protein: ASSVGLRGLAGGETQY

V gene: TRBV12-3/TRBV12-4
D gene: -
J gene: TRBJ1-1
CDR3 protein: ASSRQLSHTEAF

V gene: TRBV5-1
D gene: -
J gene: TRBJ1-6
CDR3 protein: ASRRGPSQATLH

V gene: TRBV6-4
D gene: TRBD2
J gene: TRBJ2-3
CDR3 protein: ASQAGSTDTQY

V gene: TRBV5-4
D gene: -
J gene: TRBJ2-1
CDR3 protein: ASSHRTKTYNEQF

V gene: TRBV20-1
D gene: TRBD1
J gene: TRBJ2-7
CDR3 protein: SASRGQTYEQY

V gene: TRBV7-9
D gene: -
J gene: TRBJ1-6
CDR3 protein: ASSLGVDTNSPLH

V gene: TRBV4-1
D gene: -
J gene: TRBJ1-2
CDR3 protein: ASAGGHGYT

V gene: TRBV28
D gene: -
J gene: TRBJ1-5
CDR3 protein: ASSGIRQGSQPQH

V gene: TRBV6-1
D gene: -
J gene: TRBJ2-1
CDR3 protein: ASSEVGSYNEQF

V gene: TRBV7-9
D gene: -
J gene: TRBJ1-2
CDR3 protein: ASSGLGRNGYT

V gene: TRBV15
D gene: TRBD2
J gene: TRBJ2-1
CDR3 protein: ATSSDYSTSGVGEF

V gene: TRBV4-1
D gene: -
J gene: TRBJ2-7
CDR3 protein: ASSHGTSAWEEQY

V gene: TRBV7-8
D gene: TRBD2
J gene: TRBJ2-2
CDR3 protein: ASKWGPGLAGGANTGELF

V gene: TRBV9
D gene: -
J gene: TRBJ2-3
CDR3 protein: ASSVGGADTQY

V gene: TRBV19
D gene: TRBD2
J gene: TRBJ2-3
CDR3 protein: ASSIGWGGRTDTQY

V gene: TRBV20-1
D gene: -
J gene: TRBJ1-3
CDR3 protein: SARETGKVSGNTIY

V gene: TRBV7-9
D gene: TRBD2
J gene: TRBJ2-1
CDR3 protein: ASSLLAGDNEQF

V gene: TRBV20-1
D gene: -
J gene: TRBJ1-2
CDR3 protein: SASSRPSRGYT

V gene: TRBV5-1
D gene: TRBD1
J gene: TRBJ2-3
CDR3 protein: ASSPKQNANTGTGWTDTQY